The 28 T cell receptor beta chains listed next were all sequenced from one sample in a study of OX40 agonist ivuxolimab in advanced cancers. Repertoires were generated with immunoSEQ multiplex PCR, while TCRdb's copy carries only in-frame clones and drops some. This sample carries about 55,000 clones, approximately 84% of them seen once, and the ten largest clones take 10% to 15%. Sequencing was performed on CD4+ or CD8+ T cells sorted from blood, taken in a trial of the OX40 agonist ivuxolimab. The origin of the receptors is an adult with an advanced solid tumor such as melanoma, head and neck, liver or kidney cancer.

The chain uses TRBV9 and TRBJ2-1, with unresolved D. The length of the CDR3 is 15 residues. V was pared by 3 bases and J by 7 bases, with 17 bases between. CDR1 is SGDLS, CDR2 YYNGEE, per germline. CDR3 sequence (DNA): TGTGCCAGCAGCGCACGTTTGACCGTAGTGAATGAGCAGTTCTTC. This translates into CASSARLTVVNEQFF. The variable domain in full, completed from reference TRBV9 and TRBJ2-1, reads DSGVTQTPKHLITATGQRVTLRCSPRSGDLSVYWYQQSLDQGLQFLIQYYNGEERAKGNILERFSAQQFPDLHSELNLSSLELGDSALYFCASSARLTVVNEQFFGPGTRLTVL.

CDR3 nucleotides: TGTGCCACCAGCAGGGGAACAGAAGAAAAACTGTTTTTT. Translating it yields CATSRGTEEKLFF. The chain links TRBV15 to TRBJ1-4, with no clear D. The CDR3 runs 13 residues. The germline CDR1 and CDR2 sequences are LNHNV and YYDKDF (reference sequence). V gave up 3 bases and J gave up 8 bases, with 10 bases separating them.

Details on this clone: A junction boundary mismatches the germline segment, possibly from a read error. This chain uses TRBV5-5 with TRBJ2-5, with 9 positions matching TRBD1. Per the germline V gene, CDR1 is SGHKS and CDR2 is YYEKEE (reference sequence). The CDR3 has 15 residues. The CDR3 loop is CASSPHPGTGRLGDF. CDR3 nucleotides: TGTGCCAGCAGCCCCCACCCCGGGACAGGGAGGCTGGGGGACTTC.

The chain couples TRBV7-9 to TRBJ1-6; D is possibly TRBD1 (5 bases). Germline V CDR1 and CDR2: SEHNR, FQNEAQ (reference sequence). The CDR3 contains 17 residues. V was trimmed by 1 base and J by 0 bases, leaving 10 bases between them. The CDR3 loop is CASSLGAGSSYNSPLHF. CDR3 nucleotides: TGTGCCAGCAGCTTAGGGGCAGGGAGCTCCTATAATTCACCCCTCCACTTT.

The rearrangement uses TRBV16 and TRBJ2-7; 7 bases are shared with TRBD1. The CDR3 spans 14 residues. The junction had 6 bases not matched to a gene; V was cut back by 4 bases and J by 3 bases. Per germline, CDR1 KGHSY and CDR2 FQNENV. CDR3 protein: CASSPRGQYYEQYF. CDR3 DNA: TGTGCCAGCAGCCCAAGGGGACAGTACTACGAGCAGTACTTC.

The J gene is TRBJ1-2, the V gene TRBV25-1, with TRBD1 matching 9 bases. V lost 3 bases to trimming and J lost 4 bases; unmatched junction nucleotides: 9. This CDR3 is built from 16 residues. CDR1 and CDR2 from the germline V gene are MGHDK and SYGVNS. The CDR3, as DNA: TGTGCCAGCAGTGATGTCGGACAGGGGTTTGGCTATGGCTACACCTTC. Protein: CASSDVGQGFGYGYTF.

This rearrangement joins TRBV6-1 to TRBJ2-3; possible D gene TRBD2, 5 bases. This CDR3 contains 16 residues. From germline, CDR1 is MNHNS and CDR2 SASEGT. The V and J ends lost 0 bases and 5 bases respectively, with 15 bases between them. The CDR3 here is CASSEAHTSRVDTQYF. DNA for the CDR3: TGTGCCAGCAGTGAAGCGCACACCTCGAGGGTAGATACGCAGTATTTT.

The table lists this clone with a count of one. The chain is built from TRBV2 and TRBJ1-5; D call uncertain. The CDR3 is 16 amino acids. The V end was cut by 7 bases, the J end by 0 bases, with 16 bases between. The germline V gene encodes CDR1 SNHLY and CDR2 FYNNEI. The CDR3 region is CASMLTEGSSNQPQHF. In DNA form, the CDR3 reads TGTGCCAGCATGCTCACGGAAGGGTCTAGCAATCAGCCCCAGCATTTT.

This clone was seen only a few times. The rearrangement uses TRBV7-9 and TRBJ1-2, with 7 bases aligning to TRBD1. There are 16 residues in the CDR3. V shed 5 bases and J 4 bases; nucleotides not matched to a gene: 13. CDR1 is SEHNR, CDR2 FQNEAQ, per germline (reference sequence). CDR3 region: CASSPAGSGGIYGYTF. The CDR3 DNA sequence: TGTGCCAGCAGCCCCGCAGGGTCAGGGGGAATCTATGGCTACACCTTC. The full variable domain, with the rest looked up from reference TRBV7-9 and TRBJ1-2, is DTGVSQNPRHKITKRGQNVTFRCDPISEHNRLYWYRQTLGQGPEFLTYFQNEAQLEKSRLLSDRFSAERPKGSFSTLEIQRTEQGDSAMYLCASSPAGSGGIYGYTFGSGTRLTVV.

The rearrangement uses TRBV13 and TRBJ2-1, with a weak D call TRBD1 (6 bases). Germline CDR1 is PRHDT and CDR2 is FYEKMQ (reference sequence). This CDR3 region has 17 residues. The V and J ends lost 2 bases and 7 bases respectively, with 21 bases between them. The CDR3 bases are TGTGCCAGCAGCTTAAGGGGCCTAACAGGGTTGGGGAATGAGCAGTTCTTC. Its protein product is CASSLRGLTGLGNEQFF.

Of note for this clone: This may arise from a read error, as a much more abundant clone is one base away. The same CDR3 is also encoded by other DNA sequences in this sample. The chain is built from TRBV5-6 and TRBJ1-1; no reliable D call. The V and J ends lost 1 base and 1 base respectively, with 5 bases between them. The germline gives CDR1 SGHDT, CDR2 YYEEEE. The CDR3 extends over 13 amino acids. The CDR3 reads CASSLSQNTEAFF. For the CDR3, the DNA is TGTGCCAGCAGCTTGTCGCAGAACACTGAAGCTTTCTTT. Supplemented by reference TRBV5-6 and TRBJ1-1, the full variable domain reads DAGVTQSPTHLIKTRGQQVTLRCSPKSGHDTVSWYQQALGQGPQFIFQYYEEEERQRGNFPDRFSGHQFPNYSSELNVNALLLGDSALYLCASSLSQNTEAFFGQGTRLTVV.

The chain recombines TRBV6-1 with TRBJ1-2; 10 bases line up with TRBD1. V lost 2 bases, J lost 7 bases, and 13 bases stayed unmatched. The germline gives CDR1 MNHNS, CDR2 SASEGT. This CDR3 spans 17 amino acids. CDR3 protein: CASSEQPTGGLDVGYTF. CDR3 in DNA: TGTGCCAGCAGTGAACAGCCGACAGGGGGCCTAGATGTTGGCTACACCTTC.

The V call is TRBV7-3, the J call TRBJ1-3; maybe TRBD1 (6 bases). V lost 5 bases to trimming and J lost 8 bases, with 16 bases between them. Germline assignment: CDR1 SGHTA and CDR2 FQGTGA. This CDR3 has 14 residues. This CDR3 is CASSQTGSGDTIYF. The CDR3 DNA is TGTGCCAGCAGCCAAACAGGGTCGGGGGACACCATATATTTT.

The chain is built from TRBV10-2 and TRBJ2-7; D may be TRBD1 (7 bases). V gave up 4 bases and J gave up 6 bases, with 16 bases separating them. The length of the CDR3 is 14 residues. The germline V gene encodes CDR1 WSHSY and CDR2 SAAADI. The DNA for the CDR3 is TGCGCCAGCAGTGGGGTCAATCAGGGGGGCGAGCAGTACTTC. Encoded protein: CASSGVNQGGEQYF.

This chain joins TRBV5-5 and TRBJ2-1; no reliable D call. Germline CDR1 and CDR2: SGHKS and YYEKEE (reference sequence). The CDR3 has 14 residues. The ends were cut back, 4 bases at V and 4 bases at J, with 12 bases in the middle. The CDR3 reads CASSPRDGYNEQFF. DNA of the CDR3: TGTGCCAGCAGCCCCCGCGACGGATACAATGAGCAGTTCTTC.

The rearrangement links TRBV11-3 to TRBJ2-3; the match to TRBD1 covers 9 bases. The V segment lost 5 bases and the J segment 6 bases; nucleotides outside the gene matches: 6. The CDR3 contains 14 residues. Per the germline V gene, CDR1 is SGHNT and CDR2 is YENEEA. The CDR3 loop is CASSQDRGPDTQYF. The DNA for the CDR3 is TGTGCCAGCAGCCAGGACAGGGGTCCCGATACGCAGTATTTT.

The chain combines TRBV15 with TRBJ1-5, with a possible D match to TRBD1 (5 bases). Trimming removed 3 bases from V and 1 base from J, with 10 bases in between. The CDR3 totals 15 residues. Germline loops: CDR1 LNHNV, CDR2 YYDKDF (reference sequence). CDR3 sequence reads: CATSSVRASNQPQHF. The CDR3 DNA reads TGTGCCACCAGCAGCGTCAGGGCAAGCAATCAGCCCCAGCATTTT.

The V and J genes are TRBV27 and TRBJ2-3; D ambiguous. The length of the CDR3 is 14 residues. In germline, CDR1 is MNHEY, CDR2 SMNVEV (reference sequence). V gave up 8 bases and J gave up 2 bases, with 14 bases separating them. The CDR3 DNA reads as TGTGCCAGCGGGTCATTACCTAACACAGATACGCAGTATTTT. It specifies CASGSLPNTDTQYF.

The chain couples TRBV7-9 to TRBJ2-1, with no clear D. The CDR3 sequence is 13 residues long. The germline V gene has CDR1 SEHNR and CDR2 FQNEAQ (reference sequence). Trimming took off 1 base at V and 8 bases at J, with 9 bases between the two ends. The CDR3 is CASSLVISDEQFF. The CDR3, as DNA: TGTGCCAGCAGCTTAGTGATCAGCGATGAGCAGTTCTTC.

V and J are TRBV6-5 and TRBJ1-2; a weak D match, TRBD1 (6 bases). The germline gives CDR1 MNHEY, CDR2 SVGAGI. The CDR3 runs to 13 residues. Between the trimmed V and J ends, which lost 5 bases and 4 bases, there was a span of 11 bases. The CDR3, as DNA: TGTGCCAGCAGTCCGGACAGTCTCTATGGCTACACCTTC. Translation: CASSPDSLYGYTF.

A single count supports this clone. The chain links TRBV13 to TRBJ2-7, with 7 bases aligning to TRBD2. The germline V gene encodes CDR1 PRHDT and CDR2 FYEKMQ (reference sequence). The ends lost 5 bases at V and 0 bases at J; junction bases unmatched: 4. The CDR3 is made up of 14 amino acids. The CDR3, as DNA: TGTGCCAGCAGCCGCCGGGAGGTCTCCTACGAGCAGTACTTC. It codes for CASSRREVSYEQYF.

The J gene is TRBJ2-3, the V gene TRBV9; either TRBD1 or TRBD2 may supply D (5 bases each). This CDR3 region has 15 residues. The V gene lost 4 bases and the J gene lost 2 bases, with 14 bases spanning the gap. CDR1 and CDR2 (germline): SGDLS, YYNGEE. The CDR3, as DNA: TGTGCCAGCAGCAGTGGTGGGGGACCCACAGATACGCAGTATTTT. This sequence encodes CASSSGGGPTDTQYF.

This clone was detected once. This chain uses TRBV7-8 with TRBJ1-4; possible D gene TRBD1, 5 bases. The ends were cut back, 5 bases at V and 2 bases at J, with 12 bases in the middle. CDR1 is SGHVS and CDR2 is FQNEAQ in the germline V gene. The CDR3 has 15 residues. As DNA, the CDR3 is TGTGCCAGCAGCATCTACAGGAGGACTAATGAAAAACTGTTTTTT. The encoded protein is CASSIYRRTNEKLFF.

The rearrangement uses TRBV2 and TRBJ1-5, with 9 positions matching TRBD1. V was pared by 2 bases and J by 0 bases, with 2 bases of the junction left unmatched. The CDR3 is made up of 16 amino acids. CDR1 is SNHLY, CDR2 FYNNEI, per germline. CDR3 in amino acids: CASSELGQGSNQPQHF. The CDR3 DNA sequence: TGTGCCAGCAGTGAATTGGGACAGGGTAGCAATCAGCCCCAGCATTTT.

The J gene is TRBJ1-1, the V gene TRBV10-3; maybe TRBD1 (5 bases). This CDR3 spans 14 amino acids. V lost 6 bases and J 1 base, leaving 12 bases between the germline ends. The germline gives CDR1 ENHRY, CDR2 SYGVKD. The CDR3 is CAIRAAGGNTEAFF. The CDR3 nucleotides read TGTGCCATCAGAGCCGCTGGGGGGAACACTGAAGCTTTCTTT.

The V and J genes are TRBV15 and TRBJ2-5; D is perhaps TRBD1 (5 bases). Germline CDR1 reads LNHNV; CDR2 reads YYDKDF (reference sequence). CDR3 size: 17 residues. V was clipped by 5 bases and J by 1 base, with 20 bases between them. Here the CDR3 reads CATSESRAGPVQETQYF. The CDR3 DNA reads TGTGCCACCAGCGAGTCAAGGGCAGGGCCGGTCCAAGAGACCCAGTACTTC.

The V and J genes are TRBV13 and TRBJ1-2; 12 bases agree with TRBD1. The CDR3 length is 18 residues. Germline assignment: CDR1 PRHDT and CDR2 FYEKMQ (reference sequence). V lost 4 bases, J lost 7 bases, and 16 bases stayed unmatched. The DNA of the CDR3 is TGTGCCAGCAGCTCAGGAGGATTCGGGGACAGGGGGCTTGGTGGCTACACCTTC. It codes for CASSSGGFGDRGLGGYTF.

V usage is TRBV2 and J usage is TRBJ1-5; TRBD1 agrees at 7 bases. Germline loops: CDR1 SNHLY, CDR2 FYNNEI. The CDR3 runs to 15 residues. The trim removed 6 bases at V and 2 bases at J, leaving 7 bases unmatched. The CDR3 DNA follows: TGTGCCAGCAGGCTGGAAGGGGGCGGCAATCAGCCCCAGCATTTT. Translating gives CASRLEGGGNQPQHF.